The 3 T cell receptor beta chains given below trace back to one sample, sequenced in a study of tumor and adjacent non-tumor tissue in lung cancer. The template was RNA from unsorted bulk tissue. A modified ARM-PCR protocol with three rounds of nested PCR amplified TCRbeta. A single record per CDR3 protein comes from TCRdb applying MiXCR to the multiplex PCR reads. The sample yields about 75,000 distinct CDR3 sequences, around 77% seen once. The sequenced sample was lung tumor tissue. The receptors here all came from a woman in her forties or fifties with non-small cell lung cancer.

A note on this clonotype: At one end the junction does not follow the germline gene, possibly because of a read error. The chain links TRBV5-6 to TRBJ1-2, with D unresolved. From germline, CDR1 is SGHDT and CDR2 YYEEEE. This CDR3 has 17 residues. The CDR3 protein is CANSPAGCRSSNNGYTF. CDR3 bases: TGTGCCAACAGCCCGGCAGGATGCAGGTCCTCTAACAATGGCTACACCTTC.

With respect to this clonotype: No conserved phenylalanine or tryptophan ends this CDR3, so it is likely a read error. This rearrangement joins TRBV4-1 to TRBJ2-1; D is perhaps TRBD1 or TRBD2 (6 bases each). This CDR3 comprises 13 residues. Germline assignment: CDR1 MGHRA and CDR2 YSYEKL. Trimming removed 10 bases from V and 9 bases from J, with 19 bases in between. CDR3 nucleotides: TGCGCCACTAGCCAGAAGGGGGACTCTGAGCAGTTCTTA. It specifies CATSQKGDSEQFL.

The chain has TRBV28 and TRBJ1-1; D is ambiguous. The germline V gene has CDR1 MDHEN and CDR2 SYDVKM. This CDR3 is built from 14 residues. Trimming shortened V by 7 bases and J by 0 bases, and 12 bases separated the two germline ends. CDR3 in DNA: TGTGCCAGCAAGGATACTAGGATGAACACTGAAGCTTTCTTT. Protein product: CASKDTRMNTEAFF.